This TCR beta chain came from a study of blood T cell repertoires in COVID-19. Study details: Sources were T cells, B-cell-depleted T cells, or PBMCs; the material itself was cDNA or gDNA.

As originally analysed: Amplification of reference gene primers provided the estimated nucleated cell counts. This table comes from immunoSEQ multiplex PCR, and its TCRdb copy is limited to in-frame clones, with some not included. The DNA was the basis for D and trimming; V, J and clone size are from that table. The sample carries 150,000 to 180,000 clones, 70% to 85% recorded once. This CDR3 is 15 amino acids long. Germline assignment: CDR1 LNHDA and CDR2 SQIVND (reference sequence). The V and J ends lost 5 bases and 1 base, in that order; junction bases with no gene match: 5. V gene TRBV19 combines with J gene TRBJ2-7, with 10 bases identical to TRBD1. The sequenced sample was peripheral blood. This receptor was taken from a woman in her 50s with acute or convalescent COVID-19. CDR3 nucleotides: TGTGCCAGTAGTGTGGGACAGGGGATATCCTACGAGCAGTACTTC. It encodes CASSVGQGISYEQYF.